This passage covers 31 T cell receptor beta chains from one sample sequenced in a study of neoadjuvant anti-PD-1 for oral cavity cancer. The repertoire was sequenced with immunoSEQ multiplex PCR; TCRdb's copy has only in-frame clones and lacks some. This table holds approximately 15,000 clones, 62% found once. The specimen was PBMCs, collected before nivolumab (anti-PD-1) treatment. These receptors came from a person aged 35-79 years with oral cavity squamous cell carcinoma.

The chain combines TRBV10-3 with TRBJ2-7; 8 bases agree with TRBD1. CDR1 and CDR2 from the germline V gene are ENHRY and SYGVKD. The V segment lost 0 bases and the J segment 0 bases; nucleotides outside the gene matches: 4. This CDR3 comprises 16 residues. In DNA form, the CDR3 reads TGTGCCATCAGTGAGTCGGGACAGGCTTTCTCCTACGAGCAGTACTTC. It encodes CAISESGQAFSYEQYF.

The genes are TRBV7-4 and TRBJ2-1; 10 nucleotides align to TRBD1. After removal of 0 bases from V and 4 bases from J, the junction contained 3 bases not matched to a gene. The germline V gene has CDR1 SGHVT and CDR2 SQSDAQ. The CDR3 has 16 amino acids. CDR3 region: CASSLAGQGRYNEQFF. DNA of the CDR3: TGTGCCAGCAGCTTAGCGGGACAGGGGCGATACAATGAGCAGTTCTTC.

This clone has just a few counts. This rearrangement joins TRBV7-2 to TRBJ2-7; D not certain. The V end lost 1 base, the J end lost 0 bases, and 7 bases lay between the germline ends. This CDR3 spans 14 amino acids. Germline assignment: CDR1 SGHTA and CDR2 FQGNSA. CDR3: CASSLGGISYEQYF. DNA for the CDR3: TGTGCCAGCAGCTTAGGCGGAATCTCCTACGAGCAGTACTTC.

The chain employs TRBV2 and TRBJ1-2; TRBD1 matches 7 bases. Germline CDR1 and CDR2: SNHLY and FYNNEI. The CDR3 extends over 14 amino acids. Trimming removed 6 bases from V and 6 bases from J; junction bases left unmatched: 10. The CDR3 sequence: CASSLTGTTNGYTF. CDR3 in DNA: TGTGCCAGCAGCCTGACAGGGACAACTAATGGCTACACCTTC. The full variable domain, rest sourced from reference TRBV2 and TRBJ1-2, is EPEVTQTPSHQVTQMGQEVILRCVPISNHLYFYWYRQILGQKVEFLVSFYNNEISEKSEIFDDQFSVERPDGSNFTLKIRSTKLEDSAMYFCASSLTGTTNGYTFGSGTRLTVV.

This clone has just a few counts. This CDR3 is CASSLTTDYGYTF. For the CDR3, the DNA is TGCGCCAGCAGCTTGACGACAGACTATGGCTACACCTTC. V is TRBV5-1 and J is TRBJ1-2, with a possible D match to TRBD1 (5 bases). V gave up 1 base and J gave up 3 bases, with 7 bases separating them. Germline CDR1 SGHRS, CDR2 YFSETQ. The CDR3 consists of 13 residues.

The rearrangement joins TRBV6-4 to TRBJ2-1; 10 bases are a match to TRBD2. V lost 10 bases and J lost 7; bases outside the gene matches: 7. This CDR3 is built from 13 residues. Germline V gene data show CDR1 as MRHNA and CDR2 as SNTAGT. The CDR3 sequence is CATSGTSENEQFF. For the CDR3, the DNA is TGTGCCACCTCCGGGACTAGCGAGAATGAGCAGTTCTTC.

The chain is built from TRBV14 and TRBJ2-7; D is perhaps TRBD1 or TRBD2 (5 bases each). Trimming shortened V by 4 bases and J by 1 base, and 11 bases separated the two germline ends. Germline V CDR1 and CDR2: SGHDN, FVKESK. The length of the CDR3 is 14 residues. The CDR3 sequence: CASSRWDRSYEQYF. In DNA, the CDR3 is TGTGCCAGCAGCCGATGGGACCGATCCTACGAGCAGTACTTC.

This clone was counted a few times. The rearrangement uses TRBV27 and TRBJ2-7; 10 bases are a match to TRBD2. The V gene's germline CDR1 is MNHEY and CDR2 SMNVEV (reference sequence). After removal of 3 bases from V and 2 bases from J, the junction contained 1 base not matched to a gene. This CDR3 is 14 amino acids long. CDR3 nucleotide sequence: TGTGCCAGCAGTTTCAGCGGGAGGGCCTACGAGCAGTACTTC. Translated: CASSFSGRAYEQYF.

This chain links TRBV15 with TRBJ2-2; no definite D call. The CDR3 length is 14 residues. CDR1 and CDR2 (germline): LNHNV, YYDKDF (reference sequence). V was pared by 5 bases and J by 4 bases, with 11 bases between. In DNA, the CDR3 is TGTGCCACCAGCCTCGCGGCTTCCACCGGGGAGCTGTTTTTT. Translated, it gives CATSLAASTGELFF. Variable domain in full (rest from reference TRBV15 and TRBJ2-2): DAMVIQNPRYQVTQFGKPVTLSCSQTLNHNVMYWYQQKSSQAPKLLFHYYDKDFNNEADTPDNFQSRRPNTSFCFLDIRSPGLGDTAMYLCATSLAASTGELFFGEGSRLTVL.

The CDR3 DNA reads as TGTGCCAGCTCCCCGGGGGGGACGAACACTGAAGCTTTCTTT. Amino acid sequence: CASSPGGTNTEAFF. The chain is built from TRBV6-4 and TRBJ1-1, with D maybe TRBD1 (5 bases). Trimming pared 8 bases from V and 1 base from J, leaving 14 bases between. The CDR3 runs 14 residues. Germline CDR1 and CDR2: MRHNA and SNTAGT.

The table lists this clone with a few counts. This sequence joins TRBV5-6 and TRBJ2-7; D not certain. Germline CDR1 and CDR2: SGHDT and YYEEEE. Trimming pared 0 bases from V and 4 bases from J, leaving 5 bases between. The CDR3 has 12 residues. The CDR3 reads CASSLGTYEQYF. The CDR3 DNA reads TGTGCCAGCAGCTTGGGGACGTACGAGCAGTACTTC.

This chain uses TRBV6-1 with TRBJ2-7; 7 positions match TRBD1. This CDR3 has 15 residues. In germline, CDR1 is MNHNS, CDR2 SASEGT. Losses at the gene ends were 10 bases for V and 0 bases for J; bases not matched to a gene: 12. The CDR3 spells CATDLGTVFSYEQYF. In nucleotides, the CDR3 is TGTGCCACCGACCTCGGGACAGTGTTCTCCTACGAGCAGTACTTC.

This chain joins TRBV19 and TRBJ2-2; weak D call: TRBD1 (6 bases). Germline-derived CDR1 and CDR2 are LNHDA and SQIVND (reference sequence). V lost 5 bases and J lost 0, with 13 bases in between. This CDR3 is built from 16 residues. CDR3 sequence reads: CASSPTDRPNTGELFF. The CDR3 DNA is TGTGCCAGTAGTCCCACCGACAGGCCGAACACCGGGGAGCTGTTTTTT.

This clone has more than one count but fewer than ten. This rearrangement joins TRBV5-4 to TRBJ2-7; D gene unclear. Germline V lookup: CDR1 SGHNT, CDR2 YYREEE (reference sequence). The CDR3 has 11 residues. Trimming took off 0 bases at V and 6 bases at J, with 4 bases between the two ends. CDR3 protein: CASSLEGEQYF. CDR3 nucleotides: TGTGCCAGCAGCTTGGAAGGCGAGCAGTACTTC.

The chain has TRBV14 and TRBJ2-5; D is uncertain. The CDR3 runs 11 residues. CDR1 and CDR2 (germline): SGHDN, FVKESK. V was trimmed by 8 bases and J by 5 bases, leaving 9 bases between them. In DNA, the CDR3 is TGTGCCAGCGCCGCTTGGGAGACCCAGTACTTC. This gives the protein CASAAWETQYF.

The CDR3 DNA follows: TGTGCCAGCACAGGAGGTTACAGGGGGCATCAGCCCCAGCATTTT. This encodes CASTGGYRGHQPQHF. This rearrangement joins TRBV6-6 to TRBJ1-5, with 9 bases aligning to TRBD1. Germline CDR1 is MNHNY and CDR2 is SVGAGI (reference sequence). The CDR3 is made up of 15 amino acids. V lost 7 bases, J lost 5 bases, and 9 bases stayed unmatched.

This clone was picked up one time. The chain carries TRBV5-6 and TRBJ2-5; 7 positions agree with TRBD1. The CDR3 spans 16 residues. In germline, CDR1 is SGHDT, CDR2 YYEEEE. V was pared by 0 bases and J by 1 base, with 6 bases of the junction left unmatched. The CDR3 region is CASSLGDRWTQETQYF. CDR3 nucleotide sequence: TGTGCCAGCAGCTTGGGGGACAGATGGACCCAAGAGACCCAGTACTTC. The full variable domain, rest sourced from reference TRBV5-6 and TRBJ2-5, is DAGVTQSPTHLIKTRGQQVTLRCSPKSGHDTVSWYQQALGQGPQFIFQYYEEEERQRGNFPDRFSGHQFPNYSSELNVNALLLGDSALYLCASSLGDRWTQETQYFGPGTRLLVL.

The V and J genes are TRBV7-2 and TRBJ1-4; the D gene is possibly TRBD1 (5 bases). The CDR3 is 16 amino acids. Per the germline V gene, CDR1 is SGHTA and CDR2 is FQGNSA. V gave up 5 bases and J gave up 4 bases, with 17 bases separating them. The CDR3 bases are TGTGCCAGCAGCCGAAGTTCCGGGACCTTTAATGAAAAACTGTTTTTT. It encodes CASSRSSGTFNEKLFF.

This clone was seen a single time. V gene TRBV19 combines with J gene TRBJ2-3; 10 nucleotides align to TRBD2. The CDR3 spans 15 residues. Germline CDR1 is LNHDA and CDR2 is SQIVND (reference sequence). V lost 7 bases and J lost 4; bases outside the gene matches: 8. Written as DNA, the CDR3 is TGTGCCAGTAACTCGGGAGCGGGGGGGCCAGATACGCAGTATTTT. Amino acids: CASNSGAGGPDTQYF.

This clone was seen a handful of times. This sequence joins TRBV10-2 and TRBJ2-3; D remains unclear. This CDR3 comprises 15 residues. Germline V CDR1 and CDR2: WSHSY, SAAADI. Trimming cost V 0 bases and J 2 bases, with 9 bases left between them. CDR3 loop: CASSESGQPTDTQYF. The CDR3 nucleotides read TGCGCCAGCAGTGAGTCGGGCCAACCCACAGATACGCAGTATTTT.

CDR3 DNA sequence: TGCAGCGTTGAATTCAGAGCCTACAATGAGCAGTTCTTC. As protein: CSVEFRAYNEQFF. V usage is TRBV29-1 and J usage is TRBJ2-1; D not resolved. The CDR3 spans 13 residues. CDR1 and CDR2 (germline): SQVTM, ANQGSEA. The V gene lost 2 bases and the J gene lost 2 bases, with 7 bases spanning the gap.

The chain employs TRBV5-4 and TRBJ1-1; D might be TRBD1 (6 bases). Germline lookup yields CDR1 SGHNT and CDR2 YYREEE (reference sequence). This CDR3 has 14 amino acids. The V gene lost 4 bases and the J gene lost 1 base, with 11 bases spanning the gap. CDR3 coding DNA: TGTGCCAGCAGCCTGACAGGACCGAACACTGAAGCTTTCTTT. It is translated as CASSLTGPNTEAFF.

This rearrangement joins TRBV5-6 to TRBJ1-1, with D uncertain. The CDR3 has 13 residues. V was shortened by 4 bases and J by 1 base, with 8 bases between the two germline ends. Germline values: CDR1 SGHDT, CDR2 YYEEEE. Written as DNA, the CDR3 is TGTGCCAGCAGCGTAGACAAGAACACTGAAGCTTTCTTT. It encodes CASSVDKNTEAFF.

The V call is TRBV2, the J call TRBJ1-5, with unresolved D. The CDR3 totals 16 residues. Germline-derived CDR1 and CDR2 are SNHLY and FYNNEI. Between the trimmed V and J ends, which lost 8 bases and 3 bases, there was a span of 20 bases. This chain's CDR3 is CASLGFGPGPNQPQHF. CDR3 DNA: TGTGCCAGCTTGGGCTTTGGACCCGGACCCAATCAGCCCCAGCATTTT. Together with reference TRBV2 and TRBJ1-5, the CDR3 gives the full variable domain: EPEVTQTPSHQVTQMGQEVILRCVPISNHLYFYWYRQILGQKVEFLVSFYNNEISEKSEIFDDQFSVERPDGSNFTLKIRSTKLEDSAMYFCASLGFGPGPNQPQHFGDGTRLSIL.

This clone has only a few counts. V and J are TRBV2 and TRBJ1-5; 8 bases line up with TRBD1. This CDR3 is 16 amino acids long. CDR1 and CDR2 (germline): SNHLY, FYNNEI. V dropped 0 bases and J dropped 6; count of bases not matched to a gene: 7. CDR3 coding DNA: TGTGCCAGCAGTGAAGCGGGTCAGGGGGCTAGTCAGCCCCAGCATTTT. Its translation: CASSEAGQGASQPQHF.

This chain joins TRBV9 and TRBJ2-5; D may match TRBD1 or TRBD2 (5 bases each). V shed 3 bases and J shed 4 bases, with 16 bases lying between them. CDR3 length equals 15 residues. Germline CDR1 and CDR2: SGDLS and YYNGEE. CDR3 sequence reads: CASSAGNRPGETQYF. For the CDR3, the DNA is TGTGCCAGCAGCGCCGGGAACAGGCCGGGAGAGACCCAGTACTTC.

This clone was seen only a few times. The chain combines TRBV18 with TRBJ1-3; TRBD1 is a possible D gene (6 bases). The CDR3 consists of 14 residues. Germline lookup yields CDR1 KGHSH and CDR2 LQKENI. V dropped 5 bases and J dropped 4 bases, with 12 bases sitting between them. CDR3 region: CASSSDRFGNTIYF. The CDR3 DNA reads TGTGCCAGCTCATCGGACAGATTCGGAAACACCATATATTTT. Using reference TRBV18 and TRBJ1-3 for the parts outside the CDR3, the full variable domain is NAGVMQNPRHLVRRRGQEARLRCSPMKGHSHVYWYRQLPEEGLKFMVYLQKENIIDESGMPKERFSAEFPKEGPSILRIQQVVRGDSAAYFCASSSDRFGNTIYFGEGSWLTVV.

The rearrangement joins TRBV11-2 to TRBJ2-1; D gene uncertain. V was clipped by 4 bases and J by 7 bases, with 29 bases between them. Looked up from germline, CDR1 is SGHAT and CDR2 is FQNNGV. The CDR3 is 19 residues long. This CDR3 is CASSSLRVGPKRRGNEQFF. The CDR3 DNA sequence: TGTGCCAGCAGCTCCCTCCGGGTGGGCCCCAAAAGGAGAGGTAATGAGCAGTTCTTC.

The V call is TRBV7-3, the J call TRBJ2-3; tentative D call: TRBD1 (7 bases). Germline V gene sequence: CDR1 SGHTA, CDR2 FQGTGA. The CDR3 runs 17 residues. Trimming pared 0 bases from V and 6 bases from J, leaving 19 bases between. The CDR3 reads CASSLTPSRGAGDTQYF. The CDR3 DNA reads TGTGCCAGCAGCTTAACGCCTTCCAGGGGGGCCGGGGATACGCAGTATTTT.

This chain connects TRBV5-4 to TRBJ2-5, with TRBD1 as a possible D gene (5 bases). The germline gives CDR1 SGHNT, CDR2 YYREEE (reference sequence). V dropped 0 bases and J dropped 2 bases, with 5 bases sitting between them. This CDR3 is built from 13 residues. The CDR3, as DNA: TGTGCCAGCAGCTTGGGACAGCAAGAGACCCAGTACTTC. It yields the protein CASSLGQQETQYF.

This chain connects TRBV6-6 to TRBJ2-7, with D hard to call. The CDR3 is 15 residues long. Germline CDR1 is MNHNY and CDR2 is SVGAGI (reference sequence). Trimming removed 0 bases at V and 0 bases at J, with 9 bases between. The CDR3 here is CASSYSLSSSYEQYF. The CDR3 DNA follows: TGTGCCAGCAGTTACTCTCTATCAAGCTCCTACGAGCAGTACTTC.